This T cell receptor beta chain was recovered during a study of blood T cell repertoires in COVID-19. Authors' data handling: The authors estimated nucleated cell counts from reference gene primer amplification. TCRdb's copy holds only in-frame clones and misses some; the assay was immunoSEQ multiplex PCR. V and J calls and clone size come straight from that table; D and trimming were deduced from the DNA. The table includes over 250,000 clones, approximately 90% detected once. The V gene's germline CDR1 is SGHRS and CDR2 YFSETQ. V lost 1 base to trimming and J lost 4 bases; unmatched junction nucleotides: 11. CDR3 length: 17 amino acids.

The sequenced sample consisted of peripheral blood. The V gene is TRBV5-1, the J gene TRBJ2-1; 7 nucleotides match TRBD1. The clonotype was recovered from a woman in her forties or fifties with COVID-19, enrolled during active disease. CDR3 region: CASSLPSGTEIYNEQFF. The CDR3 DNA is TGCGCCAGCAGCTTGCCTTCCGGGACAGAGATATACAATGAGCAGTTCTTC.